The 22 T cell receptor beta chains presented below share a single source sample, sequenced in a study of shared clonotypes between healthy human individuals. The assay was immunoSEQ multiplex PCR, and TCRdb's table has in-frame clones only and misses some. Found here are 600,000 to 750,000 clones, less than 80% of them singletons; the top ten hold about 2%. Sequenced sample: memory CD4+ T cells sorted from blood. The subset here: CD45RA-negative fraction. All receptors derive from a woman aged 25 to 39 in good health.

A single count supports this clone. The chain carries TRBV6-5 and TRBJ1-5; D gene unclear. This CDR3 is 13 amino acids long. Trimming shortened V by 2 bases and J by 7 bases, and 9 bases separated the two germline ends. From germline, CDR1 is MNHEY and CDR2 SVGAGI. The DNA of the CDR3 is TGTGCCAGCAGTTACGGGTTGGGACAGCCCCAGCATTTT. Translated: CASSYGLGQPQHF.

This clone came up a few times. The V and J genes are TRBV5-1 and TRBJ1-4, with TRBD1 identical over 12 bases. This CDR3 has 16 residues. Germline CDR1 reads SGHRS; CDR2 reads YFSETQ. J was trimmed by 7 bases and V by 4 bases; bases with no gene match: 8. The CDR3 bases are TGCGCCAGCAGCCTAAGGGGGACAGGGGGCGTTGAAAAACTGTTTTTT. Protein product: CASSLRGTGGVEKLFF.

V and J are TRBV19 and TRBJ1-2; TRBD1 is a possible D gene (5 bases). Germline V gene lookup returns CDR1 LNHDA and CDR2 SQIVND (reference sequence). V lost 3 bases, J lost 5 bases, and 13 bases lay in between. The CDR3 sequence is 14 residues long. The CDR3 spells CASSMDGAQYGYTF. CDR3 nucleotides: TGTGCCAGTAGTATGGACGGGGCACAATATGGCTACACCTTC.

This clone was observed a few times. This rearrangement joins TRBV2 to TRBJ2-2, with no clear D. Deletions cut 4 bases from V and 4 bases from J, with 7 bases between. The CDR3 contains 13 residues. CDR1 is SNHLY, CDR2 FYNNEI, per germline. The CDR3 DNA sequence: TGTGCCAGCAGTGGAGAGTCCACCGGGGAGCTGTTTTTT. This encodes CASSGESTGELFF.

Here the CDR3 DNA reads TGTGCCTGGAGCACGACAGCTAATCAGCCCCAGCATTTT. Protein product: CAWSTTANQPQHF. This chain links TRBV30 with TRBJ1-5, with D perhaps TRBD1 (5 bases). CDR3 length: 13 amino acids. In germline, CDR1 is GTSNPN, CDR2 SVGIG (reference sequence). V lost 3 bases and J 4 bases, leaving 10 bases between the germline ends. The full variable domain, with the rest looked up from reference TRBV30 and TRBJ1-5, is SQTIHQWPATLVQPVGSPLSLECTVEGTSNPNLYWYRQAAGRGLQLLFYSVGIGQISSEVPQNLSASRPQDRQFILSSKKLLLSDSGFYLCAWSTTANQPQHFGDGTRLSIL.

In this sample, this clone turned up once. Other DNA sequences in the same sample also yield this CDR3. V usage is TRBV5-1 and J usage is TRBJ2-3; possible D gene TRBD1, 5 bases. Trimming cost V 0 bases and J 2 bases, with 13 bases left between them. Germline CDR1 reads SGHRS; CDR2 reads YFSETQ. The CDR3 consists of 16 residues. The CDR3 sequence: CASSLEGRQDTDTQYF. Written as DNA, the CDR3 is TGCGCCAGCAGCTTGGAGGGGCGCCAGGACACAGATACGCAGTATTTT.

CDR3 protein: CASSTRVGGQETQYF. The CDR3 nucleotides are TGTGCCAGCAGTACCCGAGTGGGAGGGCAAGAGACCCAGTACTTC. The chain uses TRBV6-5 and TRBJ2-5, with 7 positions matching TRBD2. Germline V CDR1 and CDR2: MNHEY, SVGAGI. The CDR3 sequence is 15 residues long. The V gene end was trimmed by 5 bases and the J gene end by 2 bases; junction bases not matched to a gene: 8.

The J gene is TRBJ2-7, the V gene TRBV5-5; no firm D call. The CDR3 loop spans 15 amino acids. The germline gives CDR1 SGHKS, CDR2 YYEKEE (reference sequence). Trimming removed 2 bases at V and 2 bases at J, with 14 bases between. CDR3 region: CASSLISELAYEQYF. For the CDR3, the DNA is TGTGCCAGCAGCTTAATCTCCGAGTTGGCCTACGAGCAGTACTTC.

V and J are TRBV30 and TRBJ2-1; D uncertain. The CDR3 is 13 amino acids. The germline V and J ends were trimmed by 2 bases and 2 bases, with 7 bases remaining between them. CDR1 and CDR2 from the germline V gene are GTSNPN and SVGIG (reference sequence). Written as DNA, the CDR3 is TGTGCCTGGAGTCCCCTTCCCTACAATGAGCAGTTCTTC. Amino acid sequence: CAWSPLPYNEQFF.

CDR3 sequence: CASSRGLAGSTGQYF. The DNA for the CDR3 is TGCGCCAGCAGCCGGGGACTAGCGGGGTCTACGGGGCAGTACTTC. The chain carries TRBV4-1 and TRBJ2-7; 13 nucleotides align to TRBD2. Looked up from germline, CDR1 is MGHRA and CDR2 is YSYEKL. J lost 9 bases, V lost 4 bases, and 9 bases had no gene match. The CDR3 runs 15 residues.

This clone was seen only a few times. The chain carries TRBV2 and TRBJ2-1; D is possibly TRBD2 (5 bases). Germline lookup yields CDR1 SNHLY and CDR2 FYNNEI. The V gene lost 6 bases and the J gene lost 9 bases, with 12 bases spanning the gap. The CDR3 covers 12 residues. In nucleotides, the CDR3 is TGTGCCAGCAGCCTAGAAGAGGGTGAGCAGTTCTTC. Encoded protein: CASSLEEGEQFF.

The CDR3 here is CASSLGDGNTIYF. CDR3 DNA: TGCGCCAGCAGCCTAGGGGATGGAAACACCATATATTTT. The rearrangement uses TRBV5-1 and TRBJ1-3; maybe TRBD1 (5 bases). V was cut by 4 bases and J by 3 bases, with 8 bases left in between. Germline V CDR1 and CDR2: SGHRS, YFSETQ. The CDR3 has 13 amino acids.

The genes are TRBV19 and TRBJ1-4; D not resolved. Trimming stripped 4 bases from V and 0 bases from J, with 6 bases between. The CDR3 runs to 14 residues. CDR1 is LNHDA, CDR2 SQIVND, per germline (reference sequence). CDR3 in DNA: TGTGCCAGTAGTAATGGCGCAACTAATGAAAAACTGTTTTTT. Its translation is CASSNGATNEKLFF.

This clone has just a few counts. The V call is TRBV11-1, the J call TRBJ2-1; TRBD2 aligns across 9 bases. The CDR3 covers 17 residues. V lost 5 bases, J lost 9 bases, and 17 bases stayed unmatched. Germline loops: CDR1 SGHAT, CDR2 FQDESV (reference sequence). The CDR3 nucleotides are TGTGCCAGCAGCCCTAACCCCGCGGGAGGGCCTCTCGCTGAGCAGTTCTTC. It yields the protein CASSPNPAGGPLAEQFF.

The sample holds a few counts of this clone. V is TRBV7-6 and J is TRBJ1-2; 8 positions match TRBD1. Germline lookup yields CDR1 SGHVS and CDR2 FNYEAQ. Trimming at V came to 4 bases and at J to 4 bases, leaving 17 bases not matched to a gene. The CDR3 spans 18 residues. CDR3 DNA: TGTGCCAGCAGCTCCAGCTTAATGGGAAGACAGGGGAGCTATGGCTACACCTTC. Protein: CASSSSLMGRQGSYGYTF.

About this clone itself: A much larger clone is a single base away; this may be a read error. The chain joins TRBV11-2 to TRBJ1-1, with a possible D match to TRBD1 (5 bases). Germline-derived CDR1 and CDR2 are SGHAT and FQNNGV. The CDR3 spans 13 residues. V gave up 4 bases and J gave up 3 bases, with 9 bases separating them. The chain's CDR3 is CASSSQTDTEAFF. The CDR3 DNA sequence: TGTGCCAGCAGCTCCCAGACAGACACTGAAGCTTTCTTT.

The chain couples TRBV7-9 to TRBJ1-4, with D maybe TRBD1 (5 bases). This CDR3 has 15 amino acids. Trimming stripped 5 bases from V and 0 bases from J, with 10 bases between. Germline V gene sequence: CDR1 SEHNR, CDR2 FQNEAQ (reference sequence). The CDR3 bases are TGTGCCAGCAGCAGAGGGGTTGCAACTAATGAAAAACTGTTTTTT. This codes for CASSRGVATNEKLFF. Full variable domain (missing parts from reference TRBV7-9 and TRBJ1-4): DTGVSQNPRHKITKRGQNVTFRCDPISEHNRLYWYRQTLGQGPEFLTYFQNEAQLEKSRLLSDRFSAERPKGSFSTLEIQRTEQGDSAMYLCASSRGVATNEKLFFGSGTQLSVL.

CDR3 sequence (DNA): TGCGCCAGCAGTGAGTCGTCAGGGTGGAACACTGAAGCTTTCTTT. Translated, it gives CASSESSGWNTEAFF. V is TRBV10-1 and J is TRBJ1-1, with D possibly matching TRBD1 (5 bases). Germline V gene lookup returns CDR1 WNHNN and CDR2 SYGVQD (reference sequence). The CDR3 loop spans 15 amino acids. Between the trimmed V and J ends, which lost 0 bases and 1 base, there was a span of 9 bases.

This clone occurred a few times. This chain links TRBV10-3 with TRBJ2-7, with D hard to call. CDR1 is ENHRY and CDR2 is SYGVKD in the germline V gene. V lost 3 bases to trimming and J lost 3 bases, with 12 bases between them. CDR3 length: 14 residues. This chain's CDR3 is CAISDTLSSYEQYF. As DNA, the CDR3 is TGTGCCATCAGTGATACCCTATCCAGCTACGAGCAGTACTTC.

CDR3: CASRNRGGNTIYF. In DNA form, the CDR3 reads TGTGCCAGCAGGAATAGGGGGGGAAACACCATATATTTT. This chain links TRBV28 with TRBJ1-3; tentative D call: TRBD1 (6 bases). Germline V gives CDR1 MDHEN, CDR2 SYDVKM. Trimming removed 6 bases at V and 4 bases at J, with 10 bases between. This CDR3 is 13 amino acids long.

Concerning this clone: Other nucleotide sequences from this sample produce the same CDR3. The chain employs TRBV6-1 and TRBJ1-2, with D maybe TRBD1 (5 bases). The CDR3 is made up of 15 amino acids. The germline CDR1 and CDR2 sequences are MNHNS and SASEGT. Trimming stripped 1 base from V and 2 bases from J, with 11 bases between. The CDR3 loop reads CASSEGGTGNYGYTF. DNA for the CDR3: TGTGCCAGCAGTGAAGGGGGGACGGGAAACTATGGCTACACCTTC.

The chain recombines TRBV5-1 with TRBJ2-3; no reliable D call. Per the germline V gene, CDR1 is SGHRS and CDR2 is YFSETQ. Deletions cut 6 bases from V and 2 bases from J, with 10 bases between. The CDR3 is 13 amino acids. The CDR3 sequence is CASTTGFTDTQYF. The CDR3 nucleotides are TGCGCCAGCACGACGGGCTTCACAGATACGCAGTATTTT.